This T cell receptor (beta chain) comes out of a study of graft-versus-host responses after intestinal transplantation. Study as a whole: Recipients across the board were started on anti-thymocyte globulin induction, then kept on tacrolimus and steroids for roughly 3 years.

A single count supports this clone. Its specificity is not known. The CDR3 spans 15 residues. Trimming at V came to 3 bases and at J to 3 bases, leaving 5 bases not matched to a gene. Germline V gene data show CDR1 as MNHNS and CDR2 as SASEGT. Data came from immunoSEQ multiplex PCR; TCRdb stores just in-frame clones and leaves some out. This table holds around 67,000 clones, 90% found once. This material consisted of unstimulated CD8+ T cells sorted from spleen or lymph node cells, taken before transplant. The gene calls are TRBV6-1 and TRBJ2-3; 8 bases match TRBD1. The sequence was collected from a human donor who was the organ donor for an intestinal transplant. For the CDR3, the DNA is TGTGCCAGCAGTGACAGGGGGCGAAGAACAGATACGCAGTATTTT. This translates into CASSDRGRRTDTQYF.